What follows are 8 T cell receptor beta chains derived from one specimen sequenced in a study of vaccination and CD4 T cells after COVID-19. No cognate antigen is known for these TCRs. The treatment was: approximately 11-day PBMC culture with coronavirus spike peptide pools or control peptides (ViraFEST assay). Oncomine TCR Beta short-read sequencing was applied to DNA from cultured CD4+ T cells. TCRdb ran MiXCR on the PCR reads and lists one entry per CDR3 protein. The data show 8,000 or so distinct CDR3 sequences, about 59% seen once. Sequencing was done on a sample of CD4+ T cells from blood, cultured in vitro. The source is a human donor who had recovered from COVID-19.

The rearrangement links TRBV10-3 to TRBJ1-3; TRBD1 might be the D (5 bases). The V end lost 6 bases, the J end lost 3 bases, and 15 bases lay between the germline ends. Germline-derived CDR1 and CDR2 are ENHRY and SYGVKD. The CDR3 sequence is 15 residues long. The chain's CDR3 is CAIRAAGNNGNTIYF. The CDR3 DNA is TGTGCCATCAGAGCCGCAGGGAATAATGGAAACACCATATATTTT.

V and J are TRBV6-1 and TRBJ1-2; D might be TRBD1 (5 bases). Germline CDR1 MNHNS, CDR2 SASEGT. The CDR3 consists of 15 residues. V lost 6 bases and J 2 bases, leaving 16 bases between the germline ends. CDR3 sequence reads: CASRDIDGINYGYTF. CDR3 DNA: TGTGCCAGCAGGGACATTGACGGGATAAACTATGGCTACACCTTC.

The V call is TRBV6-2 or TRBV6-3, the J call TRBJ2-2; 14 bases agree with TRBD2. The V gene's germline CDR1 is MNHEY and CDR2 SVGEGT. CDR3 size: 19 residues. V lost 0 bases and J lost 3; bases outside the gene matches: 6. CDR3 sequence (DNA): TGTGCCAGCAGTTACTCATGGGGACTAGCGGGAGAGGACACCGGGGAGCTGTTTTTT. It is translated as CASSYSWGLAGEDTGELFF.

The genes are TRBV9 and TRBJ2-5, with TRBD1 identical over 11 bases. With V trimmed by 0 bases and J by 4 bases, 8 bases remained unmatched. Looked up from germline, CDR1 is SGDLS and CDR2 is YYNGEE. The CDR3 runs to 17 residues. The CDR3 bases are TGTGCCAGCAGCGTAGGGCGGACAGGGGGCTTCCGAGAGACCCAGTACTTC. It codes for CASSVGRTGGFRETQYF.

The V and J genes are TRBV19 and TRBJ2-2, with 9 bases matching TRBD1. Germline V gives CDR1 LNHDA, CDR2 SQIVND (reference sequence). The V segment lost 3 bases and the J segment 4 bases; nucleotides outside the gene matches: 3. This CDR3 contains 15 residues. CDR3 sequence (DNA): TGTGCCAGTAGTATGGGACAGGGCCTCACCGGGGAGCTGTTTTTT. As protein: CASSMGQGLTGELFF.

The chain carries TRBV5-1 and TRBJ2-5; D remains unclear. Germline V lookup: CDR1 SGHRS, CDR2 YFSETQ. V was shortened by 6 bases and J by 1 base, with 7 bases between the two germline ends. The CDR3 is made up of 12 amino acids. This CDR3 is CASKPSQETQYF. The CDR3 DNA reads TGCGCCAGCAAGCCCAGCCAAGAGACCCAGTACTTC.

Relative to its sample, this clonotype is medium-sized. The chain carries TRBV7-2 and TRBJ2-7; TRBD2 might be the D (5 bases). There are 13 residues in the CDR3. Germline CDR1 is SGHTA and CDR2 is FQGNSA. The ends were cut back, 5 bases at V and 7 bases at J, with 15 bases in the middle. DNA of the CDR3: TGTGCCAGCAGCGTTCGAGGAGGCCAGGAGCAGTACTTC. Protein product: CASSVRGGQEQYF.

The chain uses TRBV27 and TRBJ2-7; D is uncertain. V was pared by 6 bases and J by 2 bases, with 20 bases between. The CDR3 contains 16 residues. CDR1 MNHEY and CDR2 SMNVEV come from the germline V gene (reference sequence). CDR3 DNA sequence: TGTGCCAGCAGCCAACTTAGGCCGCGTGGGACCTACGAGCAGTACTTC. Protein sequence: CASSQLRPRGTYEQYF.